The 24 T cell receptor beta chains listed next were all sequenced from one sample in a study of pediatric ulcerative colitis. Clones were sequenced by immunoSEQ multiplex PCR, and TCRdb holds only the in-frame ones, with some missing. This sample yields 30,000 to 35,000 clones, of which 80% to 85% are seen a single time; under 1.2% belongs to the top ten. Rectal tissue came from one to two pinch biopsies taken at colonoscopy. Sequenced input: gut tissue. These receptors all come from a boy between 10 and 17 years old with mild ulcerative colitis.

CDR3 sequence: CASSLGDTSEETQYF. The CDR3 nucleotides are TGTGCCAGCAGCTTGGGGGACACATCGGAAGAGACCCAGTACTTC. The chain couples TRBV5-6 to TRBJ2-5, with a tentative D call TRBD1 (6 bases). The germline V and J ends were trimmed by 0 bases and 3 bases, with 12 bases remaining between them. Per germline, CDR1 SGHDT and CDR2 YYEEEE. This CDR3 is 15 amino acids long.

The V gene is TRBV7-2, the J gene TRBJ1-1; D is perhaps TRBD1 (5 bases). CDR1 SGHTA and CDR2 FQGNSA come from the germline V gene. The CDR3 has 15 amino acids. V lost 2 bases, J lost 3 bases, and 13 bases lay in between. The CDR3 coding sequence is TGTGCCAGCAGCTTACTCGACCGGGGGGACACTGAAGCTTTCTTT. Translating it yields CASSLLDRGDTEAFF.

The rearrangement links TRBV5-4 to TRBJ2-5; D possibly corresponds to TRBD2 (6 bases). Germline CDR1 is SGHNT and CDR2 is YYREEE (reference sequence). The CDR3 is 13 residues long. Trimming took 2 bases from V and 3 from J, leaving 8 bases between them. The CDR3 DNA follows: TGTGCCAGCAGCTTTCGCGGGGAAGAGACCCAGTACTTC. Protein product: CASSFRGEETQYF.

The chain recombines TRBV5-4 with TRBJ2-3; 10 nucleotides agree with TRBD1. This CDR3 has 15 residues. Germline V gives CDR1 SGHNT, CDR2 YYREEE (reference sequence). Losses at the gene ends were 0 bases for V and 5 bases for J; bases not matched to a gene: 3. The CDR3, as DNA: TGTGCCAGCAGCTTGGGACAGGGGGCCGGAGATACGCAGTATTTT. Amino acids: CASSLGQGAGDTQYF.

This chain links TRBV9 with TRBJ1-6; unclear D gene. V dropped 3 bases and J dropped 7 bases, with 14 bases sitting between them. The CDR3 is 15 amino acids. Germline values: CDR1 SGDLS, CDR2 YYNGEE. CDR3 coding DNA: TGTGCCAGCAGCGCGGTCGGGCAGGCGAATTCACCCCTCCACTTT. Protein: CASSAVGQANSPLHF.

J is TRBJ2-5 and V is TRBV29-1; TRBD1 agrees at 12 bases. J lost 4 bases, V lost 4 bases, and 7 bases had no gene match. Per the germline V gene, CDR1 is SQVTM and CDR2 is ANQGSEA. The CDR3 totals 15 residues. The CDR3 sequence: CSVGGDRGPAETQYF. For the CDR3, the DNA is TGCAGCGTTGGAGGGGACAGGGGGCCGGCAGAGACCCAGTACTTC.

The sample holds a few counts of this clone. This chain connects TRBV7-6 to TRBJ1-2; D is perhaps TRBD1 (6 bases). Between the trimmed V and J ends, which lost 5 bases and 4 bases, there was a span of 17 bases. Per germline, CDR1 SGHVS and CDR2 FNYEAQ. The CDR3 runs 15 residues. The CDR3 DNA reads TGTGCCAGCAGCCCCCAGACAGGTCGGGGCTATGGCTACACCTTC. Its protein is CASSPQTGRGYGYTF.

The CDR3 region has the DNA TGTGCCAGCAGCCCGGGACAGGGGGCCGGCAATGAGCAGTTCTTC. Translating gives CASSPGQGAGNEQFF. This sequence joins TRBV11-3 and TRBJ2-1, with 12 bases that match TRBD1. Germline V lookup: CDR1 SGHNT, CDR2 YENEEA. V was clipped by 5 bases and J by 6 bases; unmatched bases: 5. CDR3 length equals 15 residues.

The rearrangement links TRBV5-6 to TRBJ1-1; D is uncertain. The length of the CDR3 is 13 residues. V lost 2 bases and J 0 bases, leaving 5 bases between the germline ends. Germline V gene sequence: CDR1 SGHDT, CDR2 YYEEEE. The chain's CDR3 is CASSLGLNTEAFF. CDR3 sequence (DNA): TGTGCCAGCAGCTTAGGGTTGAACACTGAAGCTTTCTTT.

The sample holds a few counts of this clone. This sequence joins TRBV7-6 and TRBJ1-2; D might be TRBD1 (6 bases). The length of the CDR3 is 16 residues. Looked up from germline, CDR1 is SGHVS and CDR2 is FNYEAQ. The ends were cut back, 5 bases at V and 2 bases at J, with 18 bases in the middle. In DNA, the CDR3 is TGTGCCAGCAGCCTCAAACACGGAAGGGGGAACTATGGCTACACCTTC. This codes for CASSLKHGRGNYGYTF.

This clone is a singleton in its sample. The V gene is TRBV5-1, the J gene TRBJ2-7; TRBD2 is a possible D gene (5 bases). Per germline, CDR1 SGHRS and CDR2 YFSETQ. CDR3 size: 14 residues. Trimming pared 0 bases from V and 3 bases from J, leaving 10 bases between. The CDR3 nucleotides are TGCGCCAGCAGCTTGGAACAGCGGAGCTACGAGCAGTACTTC. This encodes CASSLEQRSYEQYF.

The chain joins TRBV29-1 to TRBJ1-2; D not resolved. The CDR3 spans 12 residues. V shed 5 bases and J shed 0 bases, with 7 bases lying between them. Germline loops: CDR1 SQVTM, CDR2 ANQGSEA. The chain's CDR3 is CSVLTSNYGYTF. The CDR3 nucleotides read TGCAGCGTTCTGACTTCTAACTATGGCTACACCTTC.

Only one count was recorded for this clone. The V call is TRBV2, the J call TRBJ1-1; 8 bases line up with TRBD1. J lost 1 base, V lost 5 bases, and 3 bases had no gene match. The CDR3 runs 14 residues. CDR1 and CDR2 from the germline V gene are SNHLY and FYNNEI. Here the CDR3 reads CASSLGQANTEAFF. The CDR3, as DNA: TGTGCCAGCAGTTTGGGACAGGCGAACACTGAAGCTTTCTTT.

This clone was seen only once. V and J are TRBV4-2 and TRBJ2-3, with 12 bases that match TRBD2. Germline V CDR1 and CDR2: LGHNA, YNFKEQ. V gave up 4 bases and J gave up 2 bases; unmatched junction bases: 7. CDR3 length: 17 residues. DNA of the CDR3: TGTGCCAGCAGCCTACGACTAGCGGGGGCCCTCACAGATACGCAGTATTTT. It codes for CASSLRLAGALTDTQYF.

A word on this clone: The sample carries other DNA sequences with the same CDR3. The chain recombines TRBV6-5 with TRBJ2-7; D ambiguous. Deletions cut 0 bases from V and 3 bases from J, with 6 bases between. Germline V gene data show CDR1 as MNHEY and CDR2 as SVGAGI. The CDR3 consists of 13 residues. The CDR3 coding sequence is TGTGCCAGCAGTTACTCCGATGGCTACGAGCAGTACTTC. Protein sequence: CASSYSDGYEQYF.

This clone was recorded a few times. This chain joins TRBV9 and TRBJ2-3; 9 nucleotides line up with TRBD2. With V trimmed by 0 bases and J by 2 bases, 1 base remained unmatched. Germline assignment: CDR1 SGDLS and CDR2 YYNGEE. This CDR3 is built from 15 residues. Here the CDR3 reads CASSVGGGATDTQYF. Here the CDR3 DNA reads TGTGCCAGCAGCGTAGGCGGGGGGGCCACAGATACGCAGTATTTT.

The chain uses TRBV10-3 and TRBJ1-6; 8 bases map to TRBD1. CDR3 size: 15 residues. After removal of 5 bases from V and 7 bases from J, the junction contained 7 bases not matched to a gene. Germline CDR1 and CDR2: ENHRY and SYGVKD. For the CDR3, the DNA is TGTGCCATCAGTTGGACAGGGTCTAAAAATTCACCCCTCCACTTT. Its translation: CAISWTGSKNSPLHF.

This sequence joins TRBV7-6 and TRBJ1-1; TRBD1 matches 8 bases. Per germline, CDR1 SGHVS and CDR2 FNYEAQ. The CDR3 covers 17 residues. V lost 5 bases and J lost 2; bases outside the gene matches: 13. The CDR3, as DNA: TGTGCCAGCAGCCCCTTAGGACAGGGACAACCAAACACTGAAGCTTTCTTT. Amino acid sequence: CASSPLGQGQPNTEAFF.

The chain joins TRBV19 to TRBJ1-2; no clear D. CDR1 is LNHDA and CDR2 is SQIVND in the germline V gene (reference sequence). V lost 3 bases and J 0 bases, leaving 5 bases between the germline ends. The CDR3 consists of 13 residues. CDR3 sequence reads: CASSIKPNYGYTF. CDR3 nucleotide sequence: TGTGCCAGTAGTATTAAACCTAACTATGGCTACACCTTC.

This clone was seen just once. V usage is TRBV5-6 and J usage is TRBJ1-1; D ambiguous. Trimming removed 0 bases at V and 9 bases at J, with 9 bases between. The germline V gene has CDR1 SGHDT and CDR2 YYEEEE. The CDR3 consists of 12 residues. CDR3 nucleotide sequence: TGTGCCAGCAGCTTGGGCGATTTGAAAGCTTTCTTT. Its translation: CASSLGDLKAFF.

The V gene is TRBV30, the J gene TRBJ2-2; 8 bases line up with TRBD1. The trim removed 3 bases at V and 5 bases at J, leaving 5 bases unmatched. Germline CDR1 and CDR2: GTSNPN and SVGIG (reference sequence). The CDR3 covers 14 residues. CDR3 nucleotides: TGTGCCTGGAGCCCAGGGGGCGCAACCGGGGAGCTGTTTTTT. Translated, it gives CAWSPGGATGELFF.

The J gene is TRBJ2-2, the V gene TRBV19; TRBD1 aligns across 8 bases. The CDR3 loop spans 14 amino acids. V gave up 7 bases and J gave up 5 bases; unmatched junction bases: 6. Germline V gene sequence: CDR1 LNHDA, CDR2 SQIVND (reference sequence). The CDR3 protein is CASTTTGGTGELFF. For the CDR3, the DNA is TGTGCCAGTACAACAACAGGGGGGACCGGGGAGCTGTTTTTT.

V usage is TRBV7-8 and J usage is TRBJ1-2, with no clear D. The CDR3 is made up of 12 amino acids. CDR1 and CDR2 (germline): SGHVS, FQNEAQ. V lost 1 base, J lost 9 bases, and 9 bases lay in between. In DNA, the CDR3 is TGTGCCAGCAGCTTAGGAGGAGGACGCTACACCTTC. It codes for CASSLGGGRYTF.

The gene calls are TRBV5-1 and TRBJ2-7; no reliable D call. Per germline, CDR1 SGHRS and CDR2 YFSETQ. The CDR3 runs 13 residues. Between the trimmed V and J ends, which lost 4 bases and 2 bases, there was a span of 10 bases. The CDR3 loop reads CASSIQYTYEQYF. Written as DNA, the CDR3 is TGCGCCAGCAGCATTCAATACACCTACGAGCAGTACTTC.